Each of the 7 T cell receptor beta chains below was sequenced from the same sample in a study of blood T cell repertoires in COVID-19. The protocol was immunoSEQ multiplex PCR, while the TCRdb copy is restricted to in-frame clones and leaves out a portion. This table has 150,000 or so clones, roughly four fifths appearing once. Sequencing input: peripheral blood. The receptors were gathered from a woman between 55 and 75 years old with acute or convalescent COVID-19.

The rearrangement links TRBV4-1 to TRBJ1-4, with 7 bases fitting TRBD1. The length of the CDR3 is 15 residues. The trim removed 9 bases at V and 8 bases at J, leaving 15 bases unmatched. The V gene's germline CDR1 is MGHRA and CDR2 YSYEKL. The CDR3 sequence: CASSFSRDSYEKLFF. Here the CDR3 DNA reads TGCGCCAGTTCATTTTCCCGGGACAGTTACGAAAAACTGTTTTTT.

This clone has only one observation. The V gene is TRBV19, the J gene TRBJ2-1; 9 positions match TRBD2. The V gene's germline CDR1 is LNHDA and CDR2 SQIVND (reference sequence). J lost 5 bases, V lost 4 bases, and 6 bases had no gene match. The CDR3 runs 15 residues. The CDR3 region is CASSTSSGRHNEQFF. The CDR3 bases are TGTGCCAGTAGTACCTCAAGCGGGAGGCACAATGAGCAGTTCTTC. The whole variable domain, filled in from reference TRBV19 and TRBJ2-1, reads DGGITQSPKYLFRKEGQNVTLSCEQNLNHDAMYWYRQDPGQGLRLIYYSQIVNDFQKGDIAEGYSVSREKKESFPLTVTSAQKNPTAFYLCASSTSSGRHNEQFFGPGTRLTVL.

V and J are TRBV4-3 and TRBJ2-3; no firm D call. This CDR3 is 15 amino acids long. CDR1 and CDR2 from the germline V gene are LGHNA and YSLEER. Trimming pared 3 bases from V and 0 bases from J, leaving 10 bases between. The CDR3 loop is CASSHRSSSTDTQYF. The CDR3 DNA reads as TGCGCCAGCAGCCATCGGAGCTCTAGCACAGATACGCAGTATTTT.

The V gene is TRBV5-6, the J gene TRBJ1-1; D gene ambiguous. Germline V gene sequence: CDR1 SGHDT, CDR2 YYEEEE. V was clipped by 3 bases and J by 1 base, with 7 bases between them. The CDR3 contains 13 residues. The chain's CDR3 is CASSSGRNTEAFF. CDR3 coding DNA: TGTGCCAGCAGCTCGGGGAGGAACACTGAAGCTTTCTTT.

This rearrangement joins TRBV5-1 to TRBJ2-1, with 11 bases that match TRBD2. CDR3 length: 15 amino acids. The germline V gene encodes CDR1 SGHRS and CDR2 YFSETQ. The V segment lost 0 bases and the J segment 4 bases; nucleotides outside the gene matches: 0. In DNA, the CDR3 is TGCGCCAGCAGCTTGGCTAGCGGGGGGTACAATGAGCAGTTCTTC. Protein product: CASSLASGGYNEQFF.

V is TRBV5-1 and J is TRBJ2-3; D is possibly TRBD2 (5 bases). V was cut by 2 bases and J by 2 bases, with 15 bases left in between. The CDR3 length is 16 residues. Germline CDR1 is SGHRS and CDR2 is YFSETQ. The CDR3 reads CASSFQAVGNTDTQYF. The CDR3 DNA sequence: TGCGCCAGCAGCTTCCAAGCGGTGGGTAACACAGATACGCAGTATTTT.

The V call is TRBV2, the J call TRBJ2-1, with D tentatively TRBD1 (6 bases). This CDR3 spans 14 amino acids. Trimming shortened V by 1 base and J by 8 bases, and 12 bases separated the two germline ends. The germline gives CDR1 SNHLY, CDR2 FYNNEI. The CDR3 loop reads CASSEVAGVDEQFF. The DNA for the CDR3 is TGTGCCAGCAGTGAAGTGGCAGGGGTCGATGAGCAGTTCTTC.